This paragraph covers one T cell receptor beta chain sequence. Its target is not known. Profiled with immunoSEQ multiplex PCR; TCRdb holds only in-frame clones, not every one. The sample holds hundreds of thousands of clones; about three quarters are singletons and the top ten take around 2%. The data derive from a study of shared clonotypes between healthy human individuals. General study points: Large sequencing depth failed to make sorted-subset sequencing complete, rarefaction showed. Few donors limited the genetic and exposure-history diversity represented. Relative to memory subsets, naive subsets generally showed larger estimated richness.

In germline, CDR1 is SGHRS, CDR2 YFSETQ. The CDR3 runs 16 residues. V gave up 5 bases and J gave up 4 bases; unmatched junction bases: 11. This chain joins TRBV5-1 and TRBJ2-5; 10 bases match TRBD2. The specimen sequenced was memory CD4+ T cells sorted from blood. Subset meaning: CD45RA-negative fraction. The TCR originated in a woman aged 25 to 39 in good health. CDR3 nucleotides: TGCGCCAGCAGGAGCTTGGCCAGCGGGGGGGTAGAGACCCAGTACTTC. It is translated as CASRSLASGGVETQYF.